This note documents a single T cell receptor beta chain sequence. The same CDR3 also results from other DNA sequences found in this sample. The data were obtained in a study of blood T cell repertoires in COVID-19. Study overall: Donors in the United States, Italy and Spain gave samples during acute or convalescent COVID-19. From T cells, B-cell-depleted T cells, or PBMCs came the material, which was cDNA or gDNA.

The CDR3 spans 15 residues. Germline V gene lookup returns CDR1 KGHSH and CDR2 LQKENI. J lost 4 bases, V lost 2 bases, and 0 bases had no gene match. In the original processing: Amplified reference gene primers provided the basis for estimating nucleated cell counts. Produced via immunoSEQ multiplex PCR; TCRdb's table is partial and in-frame only. The V and J calls and the clone size are those of that table, but D and trimming were determined from the DNA. This table has roughly 73,000 clones, more than 75% appearing once. The chain has TRBV18 and TRBJ2-7, with 15 nucleotides matching TRBD2. Source material: peripheral blood. The clonotype was recovered from a human donor in a cohort sampled during active COVID-19. CDR3 protein: CASSPGTSGRYEQYF. CDR3 DNA sequence: TGTGCCAGCTCACCAGGGACTAGCGGGAGGTACGAGCAGTACTTC.